This T cell receptor (beta chain) was recorded in a study of blood T cell repertoires in COVID-19. Germline CDR1 is LGHNA and CDR2 is YSLEER. V shed 2 bases and J 8 bases; nucleotides not matched to a gene: 7. The CDR3 extends over 15 amino acids. Measured with immunoSEQ multiplex PCR; TCRdb has only the in-frame clones, and not every one. The top ten hold roughly 4.8% of the sample, which has about 170,000 clones, roughly 93% seen once. The origin of this receptor is a woman between 45 and 60 years old with acute or convalescent COVID-19. J is TRBJ2-1 and V is TRBV4-3; 9 bases are shared with TRBD2. The sample comprised peripheral blood. CDR3 protein: CASSQWASGKDEQFF. The CDR3 DNA reads as TGCGCCAGCAGCCAATGGGCTAGCGGGAAGGATGAGCAGTTCTTC.